One and the same sample provided the 24 T cell receptor beta chains below, sequenced in a study of cytomegalovirus exposure and HLA in healthy donors. The PCR contained 60 Vbeta and 13 Jbeta primers. Measured with immunoSEQ multiplex PCR; TCRdb has only the in-frame clones, and not every one. The sample yields 160,000 or so clones, around 80% seen once. Sequencing was carried out using PBMCs. All receptors derive from a man aged 35 to 55 in good health and CMV-seronegative.

Written as DNA, the CDR3 is TGTGCCAGCAGCTTAGGTATCGGGACAGGGGGCCGGATGGGTGAGACCCAGTACTTC. Protein product: CASSLGIGTGGRMGETQYF. This sequence joins TRBV7-2 and TRBJ2-5; 12 positions match TRBD1. Germline V gives CDR1 SGHTA, CDR2 FQGNSA. The CDR3 runs to 19 residues. V shed 1 base and J 5 bases; nucleotides not matched to a gene: 14.

This clone was picked up a small number of times. This chain joins TRBV28 and TRBJ2-7; TRBD2 is a possible D gene (6 bases). Trimming took off 8 bases at V and 1 base at J, with 18 bases between the two ends. Germline values: CDR1 MDHEN, CDR2 SYDVKM. CDR3 length: 15 amino acids. The CDR3 DNA reads TGTGCCAGCTCCCCCGGGGGTCCTTCTTCCTACGAGCAGTACTTC. Its protein is CASSPGGPSSYEQYF.

The V gene is TRBV11-3, the J gene TRBJ2-7; D perhaps matches TRBD1 (6 bases). Trimming pared 4 bases from V and 3 bases from J, leaving 10 bases between. This CDR3 contains 13 residues. Germline V lookup: CDR1 SGHNT, CDR2 YENEEA. DNA of the CDR3: TGTGCCAGCAGCTCAGGACAGAGCTACGAGCAGTACTTC. This sequence encodes CASSSGQSYEQYF.

V is TRBV5-5 and J is TRBJ2-5, with D possibly TRBD1 on 7 matching bases. The V end was cut by 3 bases, the J end by 1 base, with 13 bases between. This CDR3 is built from 15 residues. Germline lookup yields CDR1 SGHKS and CDR2 YYEKEE (reference sequence). This CDR3 is CASSSRRGPQETQYF. CDR3 nucleotides: TGTGCCAGCAGCTCGAGGAGGGGGCCCCAAGAGACCCAGTACTTC.

This rearrangement joins TRBV9 to TRBJ2-7, with TRBD2 identical over 7 bases. J gave up 0 bases and V 7 bases, and 1 base lay outside the gene matches. Germline CDR1 and CDR2: SGDLS and YYNGEE. The CDR3 totals 12 residues. CDR3 loop: CASGGGSYEQYF. The CDR3 region has the DNA TGTGCCAGCGGGGGGGGCTCCTACGAGCAGTACTTC.

V gene TRBV13 combines with J gene TRBJ2-7; possibly TRBD1 for D (6 bases). The CDR3 contains 13 residues. V dropped 4 bases and J dropped 6 bases, with 13 bases sitting between them. The germline gives CDR1 PRHDT, CDR2 FYEKMQ (reference sequence). The CDR3 spells CASSSPVGAEQYF. CDR3 DNA: TGTGCCAGCAGCTCCCCGGTGGGGGCCGAGCAGTACTTC.

This sequence joins TRBV30 and TRBJ2-1; D is perhaps TRBD1 (6 bases). The CDR3 contains 13 residues. The germline CDR1 and CDR2 sequences are GTSNPN and SVGIG (reference sequence). V was pared by 3 bases and J by 3 bases, with 9 bases between. In DNA, the CDR3 is TGTGCCTGGAGCGGACAGCTCTACAATGAGCAGTTCTTC. Encoded protein: CAWSGQLYNEQFF.

The genes are TRBV7-3 and TRBJ2-7; 9 bases are shared with TRBD1. The J segment lost 0 bases and the V segment lost 5 bases, leaving 14 bases of the junction unmatched. CDR1 and CDR2 (germline): SGHTA, FQGTGA. CDR3 length: 18 residues. The CDR3 nucleotides are TGTGCCAGCAGCGCACCTCCGGGACAGGGAGGGGGCTCCTACGAGCAGTACTTC. It translates to CASSAPPGQGGGSYEQYF.

This clone was seen a few times. This sequence joins TRBV4-1 and TRBJ2-7, with 7 bases lining up with TRBD1. Germline V CDR1 and CDR2: MGHRA, YSYEKL. With V trimmed by 5 bases and J by 5 bases, 6 bases remained unmatched. The CDR3 spans 13 residues. CDR3 coding DNA: TGCGCCAGCAGCTCACTACAGGGGAACGAGCAGTACTTC. Its protein product is CASSSLQGNEQYF.

CDR3 region: CASSLGSSLAGGPAADTQYF. The CDR3 DNA is TGTGCCAGCAGCTTAGGTTCCAGCCTAGCGGGGGGCCCTGCAGCAGATACGCAGTATTTT. V gene TRBV7-3 combines with J gene TRBJ2-3; 11 nucleotides agree with TRBD2. Germline values: CDR1 SGHTA, CDR2 FQGTGA. The V and J ends lost 2 bases and 4 bases, in that order; junction bases with no gene match: 17. The CDR3 contains 20 residues.

V is TRBV18 and J is TRBJ2-7; TRBD1 aligns across 9 bases. V was pared by 8 bases and J by 3 bases, with 8 bases of the junction left unmatched. CDR3 size: 14 residues. CDR1 and CDR2 (germline): KGHSH, LQKENI. The CDR3 spells CASHIGQGSYEQYF. The CDR3 region has the DNA TGTGCCAGCCACATAGGACAGGGGAGCTACGAGCAGTACTTC.

The V and J genes are TRBV19 and TRBJ2-7; TRBD1 matches 8 bases. This CDR3 is 15 amino acids long. Germline-derived CDR1 and CDR2 are LNHDA and SQIVND (reference sequence). Unmatched junction bases numbered 14, after V lost 6 bases and J lost 7 bases. The CDR3 DNA follows: TGTGCCAGTAGCCTCTCTCAGGGGGCAACTGGTGAGCAGTACTTC. It encodes CASSLSQGATGEQYF.

The chain recombines TRBV6-4 with TRBJ1-4; no firm D call. V dropped 2 bases and J dropped 0 bases, with 4 bases sitting between them. Germline CDR1 is MRHNA and CDR2 is SNTAGT. The CDR3 covers 14 residues. The CDR3: CASSDSTTNEKLFF. CDR3 nucleotides: TGTGCCAGCAGTGACAGCACAACTAATGAAAAACTGTTTTTT.

In its sample, this clone was seen once. V gene TRBV4-2 combines with J gene TRBJ2-5; 10 bases are a match to TRBD2. Trimming took 1 base from V and 1 from J; bases not matched to a gene: 6. The CDR3 has 17 residues. Looked up from germline, CDR1 is LGHNA and CDR2 is YNFKEQ. The CDR3 region has the DNA TGTGCCAGCAGCCAAGTGGGGACTAGCGCGAGCCAAGAGACCCAGTACTTC. It encodes CASSQVGTSASQETQYF.

V usage is TRBV28 and J usage is TRBJ1-6; maybe TRBD1 (5 bases). Germline CDR1 MDHEN, CDR2 SYDVKM. Trimming took off 1 base at V and 10 bases at J, with 20 bases between the two ends. The CDR3 runs to 17 residues. CDR3 sequence reads: CASSLLWRVGTESPLHF. DNA of the CDR3: TGTGCCAGCAGTTTATTGTGGAGGGTCGGGACCGAATCACCCCTCCACTTT. The whole variable domain, remainder taken from reference TRBV28 and TRBJ1-6, is DVKVTQSSRYLVKRTGEKVFLECVQDMDHENMFWYRQDPGLGLRLIYFSYDVKMKEKGDIPEGYSVSREKKERFSLILESASTNQTSMYLCASSLLWRVGTESPLHFGNGTRLTVT.

This clone was seen a handful of times. The chain carries TRBV10-3 and TRBJ2-5; 8 bases are a match to TRBD1. V was pared by 7 bases and J by 1 base, with 5 bases of the junction left unmatched. Germline V CDR1 and CDR2: ENHRY, SYGVKD. The CDR3 is 14 residues long. CDR3 coding DNA: TGTGCCATCAACGACAGGGGCGTCCAAGAGACCCAGTACTTC. Its protein is CAINDRGVQETQYF.

The chain links TRBV6-6 to TRBJ2-7; the D gene is possibly TRBD1 (5 bases). The CDR3 is 16 residues long. V lost 0 bases to trimming and J lost 3 bases, with 15 bases between them. CDR1 MNHNY and CDR2 SVGAGI come from the germline V gene (reference sequence). The CDR3 DNA reads TGTGCCAGCAGTTACTCGACAAGCAGGGCTAACTACGAGCAGTACTTC. This sequence encodes CASSYSTSRANYEQYF.

This clone has more than one count but fewer than ten. V is TRBV6-1 and J is TRBJ1-1; tentatively, D is TRBD1 (5 bases). Germline-derived CDR1 and CDR2 are MNHNS and SASEGT. The CDR3 loop spans 13 amino acids. V was shortened by 5 bases and J by 6 bases, with 13 bases between the two germline ends. The DNA of the CDR3 is TGTGCCAGCAGTATTAACGGGGGAGCTGAAGCTTTCTTT. Protein: CASSINGGAEAFF.

This sequence joins TRBV19 and TRBJ1-2, with D possibly being TRBD1 (5 bases). In germline, CDR1 is LNHDA, CDR2 SQIVND (reference sequence). Trimming left V 2 bases short and J 7 bases short, with 17 bases between. There are 15 residues in the CDR3. CDR3 residues: CASSIRRDPASGYTF. CDR3 bases: TGTGCCAGTAGTATACGGAGGGACCCGGCTTCTGGCTACACCTTC. The entire variable domain, with the rest obtained from reference TRBV19 and TRBJ1-2, is as follows: DGGITQSPKYLFRKEGQNVTLSCEQNLNHDAMYWYRQDPGQGLRLIYYSQIVNDFQKGDIAEGYSVSREKKESFPLTVTSAQKNPTAFYLCASSIRRDPASGYTFGSGTRLTVV.

V is TRBV10-3 and J is TRBJ2-3; D perhaps matches TRBD1 (5 bases). Between the trimmed V and J ends, which lost 4 bases and 1 base, there was a span of 9 bases. CDR1 ENHRY and CDR2 SYGVKD come from the germline V gene. The CDR3 extends over 14 amino acids. The chain's CDR3 is CAISAGFRTDTQYF. The CDR3 nucleotides read TGTGCCATCAGTGCAGGGTTCCGCACAGATACGCAGTATTTT.

This chain links TRBV1 with TRBJ1-5; the table gives TRBD1 as D, unverified against the DNA. TRBV1 is annotated as a pseudogene. There are 13 residues in the CDR3. The CDR3 DNA reads TGCACCAGCCACCGGGACAGGCTATCGCCCCAGCATTTT. It codes for CTSHRDRLSPQHF.

The chain carries TRBV6-5 and TRBJ2-2; 7 nucleotides agree with TRBD2. V lost 3 bases to trimming and J lost 5 bases; unmatched junction nucleotides: 3. The CDR3 extends over 14 amino acids. Germline values: CDR1 MNHEY, CDR2 SVGAGI. Here the CDR3 DNA reads TGTGCCAGCAGTTATTCGGGGGGAACCGGGGAGCTGTTTTTT. This encodes CASSYSGGTGELFF.

The V and J genes are TRBV28 and TRBJ1-2; tentatively, D is TRBD1 (6 bases). The CDR3 runs to 14 residues. Germline V gene data show CDR1 as MDHEN and CDR2 as SYDVKM. V lost 6 bases, J lost 7 bases, and 18 bases lay in between. CDR3 DNA sequence: TGTGCCAGCAGCCTTCCTCGGGGGGCGAGTGGCTACACCTTC. This sequence encodes CASSLPRGASGYTF.

The V gene is TRBV7-6, the J gene TRBJ1-5, with D uncertain. The CDR3 loop spans 12 amino acids. Germline V gene sequence: CDR1 SGHVS, CDR2 FNYEAQ. V lost 4 bases, J lost 5 bases, and 6 bases lay in between. In nucleotides, the CDR3 is TGTGCCAGCAGCTCGGAGGATCAGCCCCAGCATTTT. Its translation: CASSSEDQPQHF.